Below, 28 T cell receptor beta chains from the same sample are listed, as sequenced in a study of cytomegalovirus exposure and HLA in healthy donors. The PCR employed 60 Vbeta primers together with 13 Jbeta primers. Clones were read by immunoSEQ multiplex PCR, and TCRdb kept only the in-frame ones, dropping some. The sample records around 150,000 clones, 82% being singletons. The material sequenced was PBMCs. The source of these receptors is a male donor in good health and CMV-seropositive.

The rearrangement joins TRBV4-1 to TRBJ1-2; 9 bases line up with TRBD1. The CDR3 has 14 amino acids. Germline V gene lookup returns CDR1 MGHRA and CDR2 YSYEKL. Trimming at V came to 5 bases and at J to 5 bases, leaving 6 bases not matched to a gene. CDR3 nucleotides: TGCGCCAGCAGCAGCGGACAGGGGAATTATGGCTACACCTTC. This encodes CASSSGQGNYGYTF.

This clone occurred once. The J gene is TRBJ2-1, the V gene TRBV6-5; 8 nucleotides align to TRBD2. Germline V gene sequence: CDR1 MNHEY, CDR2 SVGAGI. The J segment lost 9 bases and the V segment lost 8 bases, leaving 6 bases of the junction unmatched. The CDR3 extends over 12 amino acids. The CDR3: CASSAGVGEQFF. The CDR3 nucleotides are TGTGCCAGCTCAGCGGGAGTCGGTGAGCAGTTCTTC.

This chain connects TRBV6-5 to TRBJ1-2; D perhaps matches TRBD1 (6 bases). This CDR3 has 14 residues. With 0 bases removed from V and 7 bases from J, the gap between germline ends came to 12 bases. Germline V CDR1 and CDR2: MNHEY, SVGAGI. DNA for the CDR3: TGTGCCAGCAGTTACTCCTGGGGGCTGGGTGGCTACACCTTC. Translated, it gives CASSYSWGLGGYTF.

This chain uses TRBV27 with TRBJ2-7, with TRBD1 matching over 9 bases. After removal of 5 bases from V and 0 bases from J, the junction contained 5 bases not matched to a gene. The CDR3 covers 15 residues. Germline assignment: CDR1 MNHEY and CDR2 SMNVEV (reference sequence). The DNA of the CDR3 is TGTGCCAGCAGTGGGACAGGGATGATCTCCTACGAGCAGTACTTC. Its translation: CASSGTGMISYEQYF.

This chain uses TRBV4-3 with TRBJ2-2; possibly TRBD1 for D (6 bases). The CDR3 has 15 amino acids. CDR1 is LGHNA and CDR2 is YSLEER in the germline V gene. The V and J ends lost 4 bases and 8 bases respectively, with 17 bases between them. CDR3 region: CASSLGTPLGGELFF. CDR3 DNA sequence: TGCGCCAGCAGCCTGGGGACACCGCTGGGGGGGGAGCTGTTTTTT.

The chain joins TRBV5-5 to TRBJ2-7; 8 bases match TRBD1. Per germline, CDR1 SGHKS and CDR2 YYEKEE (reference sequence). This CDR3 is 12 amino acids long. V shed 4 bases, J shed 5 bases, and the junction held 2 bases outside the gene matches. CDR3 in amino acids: CASSRQGNEQYF. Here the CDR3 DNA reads TGTGCCAGCAGCCGACAGGGGAACGAGCAGTACTTC. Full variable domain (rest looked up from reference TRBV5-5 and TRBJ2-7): DAGVTQSPTHLIKTRGQQVTLRCSPISGHKSVSWYQQVLGQGPQFIFQYYEKEERGRGNFPDRFSARQFPNYSSELNVNALLLGDSALYLCASSRQGNEQYFGPGTRLTVT.

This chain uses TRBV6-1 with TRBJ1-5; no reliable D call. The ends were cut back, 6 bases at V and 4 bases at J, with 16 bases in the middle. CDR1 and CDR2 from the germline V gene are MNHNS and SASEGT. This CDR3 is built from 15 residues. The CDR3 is CASRTTERKNQPQHF. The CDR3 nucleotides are TGTGCCAGCAGGACGACGGAGAGAAAGAATCAGCCCCAGCATTTT.

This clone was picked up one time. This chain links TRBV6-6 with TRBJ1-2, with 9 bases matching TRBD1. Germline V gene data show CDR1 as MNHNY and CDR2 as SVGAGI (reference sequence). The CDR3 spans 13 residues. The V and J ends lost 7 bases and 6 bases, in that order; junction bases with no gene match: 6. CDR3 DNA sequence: TGTGCCAGCACCTACGGGACAGGGAATGGCTACACCTTC. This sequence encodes CASTYGTGNGYTF.

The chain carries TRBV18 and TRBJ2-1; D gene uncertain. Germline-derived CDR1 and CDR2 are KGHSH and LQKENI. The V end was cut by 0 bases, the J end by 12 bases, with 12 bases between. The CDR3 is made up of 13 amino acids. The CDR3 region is CASSPPSSGMQFF. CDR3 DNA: TGTGCCAGCTCACCACCTAGCTCGGGTATGCAGTTCTTC.

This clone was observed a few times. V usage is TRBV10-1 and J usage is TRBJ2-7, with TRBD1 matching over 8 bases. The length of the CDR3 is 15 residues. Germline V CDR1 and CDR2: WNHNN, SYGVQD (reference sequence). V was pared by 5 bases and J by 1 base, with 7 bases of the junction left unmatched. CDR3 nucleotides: TGCGCCAGCAGTTACGGACAGGGTCAATCCTACGAGCAGTACTTC. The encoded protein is CASSYGQGQSYEQYF.

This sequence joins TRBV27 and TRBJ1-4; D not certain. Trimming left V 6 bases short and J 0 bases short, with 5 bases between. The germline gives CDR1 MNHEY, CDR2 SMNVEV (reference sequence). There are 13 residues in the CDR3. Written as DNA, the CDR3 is TGTGCCAGCAGGACATCAACTAATGAAAAACTGTTTTTT. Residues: CASRTSTNEKLFF.

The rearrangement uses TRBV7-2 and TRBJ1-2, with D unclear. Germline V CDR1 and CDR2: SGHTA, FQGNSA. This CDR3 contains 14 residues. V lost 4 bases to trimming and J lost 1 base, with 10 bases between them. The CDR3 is CASSSYGNNYGYTF. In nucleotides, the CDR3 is TGTGCCAGCAGCTCGTACGGGAATAACTATGGCTACACCTTC. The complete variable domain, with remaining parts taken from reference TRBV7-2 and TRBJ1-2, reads GAGVSQSPSNKVTEKGKDVELRCDPISGHTALYWYRQSLGQGLEFLIYFQGNSAPDKSGLPSDRFSAERTGGSVSTLTIQRTQQEDSAVYLCASSSYGNNYGYTFGSGTRLTVV.

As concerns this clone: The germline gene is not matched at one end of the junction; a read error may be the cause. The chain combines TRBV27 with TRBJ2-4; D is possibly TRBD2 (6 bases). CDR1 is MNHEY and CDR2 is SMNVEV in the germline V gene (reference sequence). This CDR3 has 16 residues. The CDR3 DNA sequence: TGTGCCAGCAGTTCTGGGGGGTCACTAGCCAAAAACAGTCAGTACTTC. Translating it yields CASSSGGSLAKNSQYF.

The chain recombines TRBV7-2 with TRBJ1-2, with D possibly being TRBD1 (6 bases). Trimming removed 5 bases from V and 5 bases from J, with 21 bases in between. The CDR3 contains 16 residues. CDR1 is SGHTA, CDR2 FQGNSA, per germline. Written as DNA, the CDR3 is TGTGCCAGCAGCCTCGTGGGCGGCAGGGGAAAATATGGCTACACCTTC. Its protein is CASSLVGGRGKYGYTF.

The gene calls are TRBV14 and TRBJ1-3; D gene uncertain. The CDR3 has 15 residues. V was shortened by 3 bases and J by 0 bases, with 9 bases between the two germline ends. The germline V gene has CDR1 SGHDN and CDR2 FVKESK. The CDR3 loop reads CASSQKQSSGNTIYF. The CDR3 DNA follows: TGTGCCAGCAGCCAGAAACAGAGCTCTGGAAACACCATATATTTT.

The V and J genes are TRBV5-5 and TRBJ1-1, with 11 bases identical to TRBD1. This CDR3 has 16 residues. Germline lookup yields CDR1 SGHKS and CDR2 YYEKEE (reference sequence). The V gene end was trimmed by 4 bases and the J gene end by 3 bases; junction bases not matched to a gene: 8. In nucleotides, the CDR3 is TGTGCCAGCAGCAGGGGACAGGGGGAGCTATACACTGAAGCTTTCTTT. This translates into CASSRGQGELYTEAFF.

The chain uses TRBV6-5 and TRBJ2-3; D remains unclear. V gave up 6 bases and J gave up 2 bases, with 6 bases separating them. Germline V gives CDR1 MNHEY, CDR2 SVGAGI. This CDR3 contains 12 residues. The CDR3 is CASRAVTDTQYF. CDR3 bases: TGTGCCAGCAGGGCAGTCACAGATACGCAGTATTTT.

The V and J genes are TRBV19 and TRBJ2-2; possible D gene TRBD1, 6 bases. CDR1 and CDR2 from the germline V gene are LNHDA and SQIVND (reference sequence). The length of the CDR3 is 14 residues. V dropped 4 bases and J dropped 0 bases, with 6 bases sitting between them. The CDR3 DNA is TGTGCCAGTAGTACAGGGGCGAACACCGGGGAGCTGTTTTTT. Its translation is CASSTGANTGELFF.

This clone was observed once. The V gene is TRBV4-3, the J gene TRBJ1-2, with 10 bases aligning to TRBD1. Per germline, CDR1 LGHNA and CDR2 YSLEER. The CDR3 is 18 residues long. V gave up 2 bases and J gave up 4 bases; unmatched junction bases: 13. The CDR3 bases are TGCGCCAGCAGCCAAAGTTGGTCCGGGACAGGGGTGGGCTATGGCTACACCTTC. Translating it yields CASSQSWSGTGVGYGYTF.

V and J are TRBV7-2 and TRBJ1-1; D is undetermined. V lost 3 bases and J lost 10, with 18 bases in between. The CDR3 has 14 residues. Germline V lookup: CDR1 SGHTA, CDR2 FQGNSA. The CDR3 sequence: CASSFGRLVGGAFF. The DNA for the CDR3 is TGTGCCAGCAGCTTTGGGAGGCTAGTCGGCGGAGCTTTCTTT.

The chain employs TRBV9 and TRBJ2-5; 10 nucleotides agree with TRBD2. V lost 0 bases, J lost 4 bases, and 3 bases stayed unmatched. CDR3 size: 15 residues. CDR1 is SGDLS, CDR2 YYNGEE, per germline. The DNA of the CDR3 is TGTGCCAGCAGCGTAGCGAGCGGGAGGGCAGAGACCCAGTACTTC. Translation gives CASSVASGRAETQYF.

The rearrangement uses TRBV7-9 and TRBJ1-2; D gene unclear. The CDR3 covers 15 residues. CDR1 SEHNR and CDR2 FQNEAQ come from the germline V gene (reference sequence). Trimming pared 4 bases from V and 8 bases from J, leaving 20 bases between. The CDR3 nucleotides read TGTGCCAGCAGCTCCCCGTTCGGAGCGGTGCCCGGCTACACCTTC. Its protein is CASSSPFGAVPGYTF.

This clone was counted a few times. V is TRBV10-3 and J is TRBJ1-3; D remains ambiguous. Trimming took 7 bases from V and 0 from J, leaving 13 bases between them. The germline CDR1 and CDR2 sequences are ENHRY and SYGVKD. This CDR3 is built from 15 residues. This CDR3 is CAIKAGPDSGNTIYF. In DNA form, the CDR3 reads TGTGCCATCAAGGCAGGCCCTGACTCTGGAAACACCATATATTTT.

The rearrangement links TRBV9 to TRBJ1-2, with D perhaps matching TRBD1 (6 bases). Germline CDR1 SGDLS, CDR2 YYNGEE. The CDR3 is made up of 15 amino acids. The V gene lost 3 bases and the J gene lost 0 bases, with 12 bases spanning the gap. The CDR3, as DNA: TGTGCCAGCAGCGAGACAGGAGCAGCTAACTATGGCTACACCTTC. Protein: CASSETGAANYGYTF.

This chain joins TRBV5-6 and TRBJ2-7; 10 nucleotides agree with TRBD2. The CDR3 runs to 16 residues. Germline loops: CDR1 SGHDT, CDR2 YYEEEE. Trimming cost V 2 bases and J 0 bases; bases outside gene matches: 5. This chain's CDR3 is CASSFLTSGLSYEQYF. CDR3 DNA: TGTGCCAGCAGCTTCTTGACTAGCGGGCTCTCCTACGAGCAGTACTTC.

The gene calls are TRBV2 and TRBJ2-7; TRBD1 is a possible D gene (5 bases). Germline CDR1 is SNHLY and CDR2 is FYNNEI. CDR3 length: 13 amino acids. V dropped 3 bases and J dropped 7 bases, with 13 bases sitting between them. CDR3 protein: CASSEDTSREQYF. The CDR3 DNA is TGTGCCAGCAGTGAGGACACCTCTCGGGAGCAGTACTTC.

The CDR3 coding sequence is TGTGCCAGCAGCTTAGGTCCGCGGGGGGGGTTAATAGATACGCAGTATTTT. This translates into CASSLGPRGGLIDTQYF. The V call is TRBV7-2, the J call TRBJ2-3; TRBD2 agrees at 9 bases. The CDR3 is 17 residues long. The germline CDR1 and CDR2 sequences are SGHTA and FQGNSA. V gave up 1 base and J gave up 5 bases; unmatched junction bases: 10.

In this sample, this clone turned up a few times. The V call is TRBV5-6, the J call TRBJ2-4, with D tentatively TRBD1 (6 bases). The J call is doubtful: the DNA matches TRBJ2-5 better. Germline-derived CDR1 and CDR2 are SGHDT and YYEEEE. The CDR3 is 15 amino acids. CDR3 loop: CASSLGWAGEETQYF. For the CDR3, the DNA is TGTGCCAGCAGCCTGGGTTGGGCAGGGGAAGAGACCCAGTACTTC.